Ten or more counts support the clone carrying this T cell receptor (beta chain). The antigen is undetermined. This entry comes from a study of naive and memory T cell subsets. The study, taken as a whole, reports: This RNA-based method may be sensitive to activation-related transcript changes.

Whole blood, roughly 2.4 ml, came from adult healthy volunteers. An oligonucleotide containing a UMI was ligated to the 3' end of TCR cDNA. Cells were not sorted; total RNA input targeted about 1 to 1,100 ng. Alpha and beta constant region primers primed reverse transcription for blood and skin samples. The SP2 primer and nested alpha and beta constant region primers amplified ligated cDNA in four rounds. MiXCR, applied by TCRdb to the 5' RACE reads, yields one record per CDR3 protein. The sample includes 20,000 to 25,000 distinct CDR3 sequences, over 3.5% of them seen just once. This CDR3 has 15 amino acids. Trimming stripped 5 bases from V and 0 bases from J, with 10 bases between. In germline, CDR1 is SEHNR, CDR2 FQNEAQ (reference sequence).

The rearrangement joins TRBV7-9 to TRBJ1-4; D gene uncertain. The sequence was obtained from a male donor in good health. In DNA, the CDR3 is TGTGCCAGCAGCCAGTATGGCTCAACTAATGAAAAACTGTTTTTT. Protein sequence: CASSQYGSTNEKLFF.